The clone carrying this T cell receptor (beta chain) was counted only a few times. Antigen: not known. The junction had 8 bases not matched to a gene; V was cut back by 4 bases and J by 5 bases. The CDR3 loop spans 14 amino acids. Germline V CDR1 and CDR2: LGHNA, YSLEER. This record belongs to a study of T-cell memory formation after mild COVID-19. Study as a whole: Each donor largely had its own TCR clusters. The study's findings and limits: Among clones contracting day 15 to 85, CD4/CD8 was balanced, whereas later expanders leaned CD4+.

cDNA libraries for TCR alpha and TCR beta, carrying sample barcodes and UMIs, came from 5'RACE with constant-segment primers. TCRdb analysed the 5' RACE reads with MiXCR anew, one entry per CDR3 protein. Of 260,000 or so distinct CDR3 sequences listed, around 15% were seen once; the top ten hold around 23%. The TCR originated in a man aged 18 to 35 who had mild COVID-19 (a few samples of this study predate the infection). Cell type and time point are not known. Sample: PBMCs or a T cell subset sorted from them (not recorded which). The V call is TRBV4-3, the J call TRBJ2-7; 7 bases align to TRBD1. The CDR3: CASSPRTGPDEQYF. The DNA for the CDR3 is TGCGCCAGCAGCCCTAGGACAGGTCCGGACGAGCAGTACTTC.